These 18 T cell receptor beta chains were all obtained from the same sample, sequenced in a study of post-analysis software for immune sequencing data. Included in the TCR beta cDNA libraries were unique molecular identifiers. Each CDR3 protein gets one entry after TCRdb re-called the PCR reads with MiXCR. This table has roughly 650,000 distinct CDR3 sequences, approximately 59% appearing once. Study-wide results and caveats: TRBV segments more frequent in patients than in controls numbered a few and included TRBV5-6, TRBV5-1 and TRBV20-1.

These TCRs' antigens remain unknown. The sequencing sample was made of blood. These receptors all stem from a girl aged 2 to 10 with multiple sclerosis.

With regard to this clonotype: One base away lies a much larger clone, so this may be a sequencing read error. The rearrangement links TRBV11-1 to TRBJ2-5, with 10 positions matching TRBD1. J gave up 6 bases and V 5 bases, and 6 bases lay outside the gene matches. The CDR3 covers 14 residues. Germline CDR1 SGHAT, CDR2 FQDESV (reference sequence). The CDR3 sequence: CASSPTGGGKTQYF. The CDR3 DNA reads TGTGCCAGCAGCCCGACAGGGGGCGGAAAGACCCAGTACTTC.

The genes are TRBV6-1 and TRBJ2-1, with D tentatively TRBD1 (8 bases). Between the trimmed V and J ends, which lost 8 bases and 7 bases, there was a span of 15 bases. Germline V CDR1 and CDR2: MNHNS, SASEGT. The CDR3 runs 13 residues. The CDR3 nucleotides read TGTGCCAGCGGTGGACAGGGAGGGAATGAGCAGTTCTTC. Translation: CASGGQGGNEQFF.

The chain links TRBV20-1 to TRBJ1-2; unclear D gene. This CDR3 comprises 12 residues. Trimming pared 6 bases from V and 4 bases from J, leaving 12 bases between. Germline V gene lookup returns CDR1 DFQATT and CDR2 SNEGSKA (reference sequence). The CDR3 bases are TGCAGTGCCACGGACGGGAGCTATGGCTACACCTTC. This translates into CSATDGSYGYTF.

This clonotype turned up a few times. The chain's CDR3 is CASSPGQLYGYTF. The CDR3 DNA follows: TGTGCCAGCAGCCCCGGACAGCTCTATGGCTACACCTTC. The chain joins TRBV7-2 to TRBJ1-2; the D gene is possibly TRBD1 (6 bases). The germline V and J ends were trimmed by 5 bases and 4 bases, with 11 bases remaining between them. CDR1 SGHTA and CDR2 FQGNSA come from the germline V gene. CDR3 size: 13 residues.

The rearrangement uses TRBV5-1 and TRBJ1-1; D is ambiguous. Trimming cost V 3 bases and J 7 bases, with 19 bases left between them. The CDR3 runs 15 residues. Germline CDR1 is SGHRS and CDR2 is YFSETQ. The CDR3 protein is CASSSGPLDGREAFF. The DNA of the CDR3 is TGCGCCAGCAGCTCAGGACCTTTGGACGGCCGTGAAGCTTTCTTT.

The chain combines TRBV20-1 with TRBJ2-7; D is unclear. The CDR3 is 13 residues long. Germline V CDR1 and CDR2: DFQATT, SNEGSKA (reference sequence). V gave up 6 bases and J gave up 5 bases, with 17 bases separating them. The CDR3 protein is CSASDIQNDEQYF. DNA of the CDR3: TGCAGTGCATCTGATATACAGAACGACGAGCAGTACTTC.

Here the CDR3 DNA reads TGTGCCAGCAGCTTAGTGGTGGTTGGGGCCAACGTCCTGACTTTC. Its translation: CASSLVVVGANVLTF. This rearrangement joins TRBV7-2 to TRBJ2-6; D gene unclear. V lost 1 base, J lost 3 bases, and 7 bases lay in between. CDR1 and CDR2 from the germline V gene are SGHTA and FQGNSA. CDR3 size: 15 residues. The full variable domain, in which reference TRBV7-2 and TRBJ2-6 provide the parts outside the CDR3, is GAGVSQSPSNKVTEKGKDVELRCDPISGHTALYWYRQSLGQGLEFLIYFQGNSAPDKSGLPSDRFSAERTGGSVSTLTIQRTQQEDSAVYLCASSLVVVGANVLTFGAGSRLTVL.

This sequence joins TRBV12-3 or TRBV12-4 and TRBJ2-1; 10 nucleotides match TRBD2. The CDR3 extends over 16 amino acids. After removal of 5 bases from V and 2 bases from J, the junction contained 6 bases not matched to a gene. For the CDR3, the DNA is TGTGCCAGCAGTCCGTCCCTAGCGGGAGCCTACAATGAGCAGTTCTTC. Protein product: CASSPSLAGAYNEQFF.

V is TRBV5-1 and J is TRBJ2-7; the match to TRBD2 covers 11 bases. Germline loops: CDR1 SGHRS, CDR2 YFSETQ. J gave up 0 bases and V 7 bases, and 12 bases lay outside the gene matches. The CDR3 covers 17 residues. CDR3 DNA sequence: TGCGCCAGCGCTATAGCGGGAGGGCCTGCTTTCTCCTACGAGCAGTACTTC. It yields the protein CASAIAGGPAFSYEQYF.

This chain connects TRBV7-9 to TRBJ2-2; 7 nucleotides match TRBD1. This CDR3 region has 16 residues. Germline lookup yields CDR1 SEHNR and CDR2 FQNEAQ (reference sequence). Trimming took 2 bases from V and 5 from J; bases not matched to a gene: 8. The CDR3 DNA is TGTGCCAGCAGCTTATTCGGACAGGCCATTACCGGGGAGCTGTTTTTT. Encoded protein: CASSLFGQAITGELFF.

This chain joins TRBV29-1 and TRBJ2-1; D is possibly TRBD2 (6 bases). This CDR3 region has 14 residues. Germline loops: CDR1 SQVTM, CDR2 ANQGSEA. CDR3 protein: CGGARLSSYNEQFF. In DNA, the CDR3 is TGCGGCGGGGCTCGATTAAGCTCCTACAATGAGCAGTTCTTC.

The rearrangement uses TRBV5-1 and TRBJ2-1; TRBD2 matches at 11 bases. V shed 7 bases and J 7 bases; nucleotides not matched to a gene: 10. The germline V gene has CDR1 SGHRS and CDR2 YFSETQ. This CDR3 contains 15 residues. For the CDR3, the DNA is TGCGCCAGCGGCTCACTAGCGGGAGTCTCTAATGAGCAGTTCTTC. The encoded protein is CASGSLAGVSNEQFF. Using reference TRBV5-1 and TRBJ2-1 for the parts outside the CDR3, the full variable domain is KAGVTQTPRYLIKTRGQQVTLSCSPISGHRSVSWYQQTPGQGLQFLFEYFSETQRNKGNFPGRFSGRQFSNSRSEMNVSTLELGDSALYLCASGSLAGVSNEQFFGPGTRLTVL.

This clonotype has just a few counts. V and J are TRBV11-2 and TRBJ2-4; TRBD1 agrees at 8 bases. Germline CDR1 and CDR2: SGHAT and FQNNGV. The ends lost 1 base at V and 1 base at J; junction bases unmatched: 6. This CDR3 spans 17 amino acids. CDR3 sequence reads: CASSLVNRGSAKNIQYF. The CDR3, as DNA: TGTGCCAGCAGCTTAGTCAACAGGGGGTCGGCCAAAAACATTCAGTACTTC. Full variable domain (missing parts from reference TRBV11-2 and TRBJ2-4): EAGVAQSPRYKIIEKRQSVAFWCNPISGHATLYWYQQILGQGPKLLIQFQNNGVVDDSQLPKDRFSAERLKGVDSTLKIQPAKLEDSAVYLCASSLVNRGSAKNIQYFGAGTRLSVL.

This clonotype was counted a single time. CDR3 protein: CASSKVRLGLEAGCNEQFF. In DNA, the CDR3 is TGTGCCAGCAGCAAAGTCCGACTGGGACTAGAGGCAGGTTGCAATGAGCAGTTCTTC. The V gene is TRBV21-1, the J gene TRBJ2-1; the listed D gene, TRBD2, was not tested against the DNA. TRBV21-1 is flagged as a pseudogene. There are 19 residues in the CDR3.

Notes on this clonotype: At one end, the junction sequence differs from germline, possibly due to a read error. The V and J genes are TRBV5-1 and TRBJ2-7; the D gene is possibly TRBD2 (6 bases). CDR1 SGHRS and CDR2 YFSETQ come from the germline V gene. There are 13 residues in the CDR3. The CDR3 nucleotides read TGCGCTAGCAGCTTGACGGTAGCGGCTACCCAGTACTTC. Its protein product is CASSLTVAATQYF. Drawing the rest from reference TRBV5-1 and TRBJ2-7, the complete variable domain is KAGVTQTPRYLIKTRGQQVTLSCSPISGHRSVSWYQQTPGQGLQFLFEYFSETQRNKGNFPGRFSGRQFSNSRSEMNVSTLELGDSALYLCASSLTVAATQYFGPGTRLTVT.

J is TRBJ2-1 and V is TRBV11-2, with 7 bases that match TRBD2. J gave up 2 bases and V 0 bases, and 4 bases lay outside the gene matches. CDR3 length: 16 residues. Germline values: CDR1 SGHAT, CDR2 FQNNGV. The CDR3 DNA is TGTGCCAGCAGCTTAGAGGTGGGAGGGGCCTACAATGAGCAGTTCTTC. Its translation: CASSLEVGGAYNEQFF. Using reference TRBV11-2 and TRBJ2-1 for the parts outside the CDR3, the full variable domain is EAGVAQSPRYKIIEKRQSVAFWCNPISGHATLYWYQQILGQGPKLLIQFQNNGVVDDSQLPKDRFSAERLKGVDSTLKIQPAKLEDSAVYLCASSLEVGGAYNEQFFGPGTRLTVL.

In its sample, this clonotype was seen a few times. The chain couples TRBV5-1 to TRBJ2-7; possibly TRBD1 or TRBD2 for D (5 bases each). Trimming stripped 4 bases from V and 3 bases from J, with 20 bases between. The CDR3 is made up of 16 amino acids. The germline V gene encodes CDR1 SGHRS and CDR2 YFSETQ. The CDR3 here is CASSVRGRESIYEQYF. CDR3 in DNA: TGCGCCAGCAGCGTGAGAGGCAGGGAGTCGATCTACGAGCAGTACTTC.

The V gene is TRBV12-3 or TRBV12-4, the J gene TRBJ2-3; D is perhaps TRBD2 (5 bases). CDR3 size: 13 residues. Trimming cost V 3 bases and J 4 bases, with 8 bases left between them. This chain's CDR3 is CASSLASSDTQYF. The CDR3 DNA sequence: TGTGCCAGCAGTTTGGCTAGCTCAGATACGCAGTATTTT.